This T cell receptor (beta chain) was obtained from a study of cytomegalovirus exposure and HLA in healthy donors. This clone is medium-sized within its sample. In the PCR, 60 Vbeta and 13 Jbeta primers were used. Using immunoSEQ multiplex PCR, the repertoire was profiled, and TCRdb retains in-frame clones only, with some absent. Among 150,000 to 200,000 clones listed, around 81% were seen once. This CDR3 contains 13 residues. Looked up from germline, CDR1 is MNHEY and CDR2 is SVGAGI. Trimming removed 0 bases from V and 8 bases from J, with 10 bases in between. The chain is built from TRBV6-5 and TRBJ1-1; tentatively, D is TRBD1 (5 bases). Material: PBMCs. The sequence derives from a man under 40 in good health and CMV-seronegative. The CDR3 loop is CASSYSAGGEAFF. As DNA, the CDR3 is TGTGCCAGCAGTTACTCAGCCGGGGGGGAAGCTTTCTTT.